Shown below are 4 T cell receptor beta chains from a single sample sequenced in a study of robustness of blood B and T cell sequencing. cDNA synthesis used template switching with a 5' universal priming oligo. Every cDNA molecule received a random 12-nucleotide UMI from the template-switch oligo. Via MiXCR, TCRdb re-called the PCR reads, giving one row per CDR3 protein. The repertoire includes about 2,000 distinct CDR3 sequences, around 70% of them detected once, and around 42% sits in the top ten. Instead of genomic DNA, mRNA was used to measure TCR beta repertoires. The sample comprised peripheral blood. These receptors were obtained from a human donor in good health.

The V call is TRBV2, the J call TRBJ2-1; D remains unclear. CDR3 length: 13 residues. Trimming took off 2 bases at V and 2 bases at J, with 4 bases between the two ends. Germline loops: CDR1 SNHLY, CDR2 FYNNEI. CDR3 sequence reads: CASSERAYNEQFF. In DNA, the CDR3 is TGTGCCAGCAGTGAACGCGCCTACAATGAGCAGTTCTTC.

The chain is built from TRBV12-3 or TRBV12-4 and TRBJ1-6; tentative D call: TRBD1 (6 bases). The V and J ends lost 7 bases and 5 bases respectively, with 9 bases between them. The CDR3 has 13 residues. CDR3 residues: CASTRQDNSPLHF. In nucleotides, the CDR3 is TGTGCCAGCACCCGACAGGATAATTCACCCCTCCACTTT.

This clonotype has just a few counts. This chain uses TRBV10-1 with TRBJ2-3, with a possible D match to TRBD2 (6 bases). This CDR3 has 15 amino acids. CDR1 is WNHNN, CDR2 SYGVQD, per germline (reference sequence). V was cut by 3 bases and J by 2 bases, with 12 bases left in between. CDR3 sequence: CASSDLGGYTDTQYF. Here the CDR3 DNA reads TGCGCCAGCAGTGATTTGGGGGGATACACAGATACGCAGTATTTT.

The chain carries TRBV12-3 or TRBV12-4 and TRBJ2-4; D not certain. This CDR3 contains 12 residues. V was shortened by 6 bases and J by 5 bases, with 8 bases between the two germline ends. The CDR3 region is CASSRGQNIQYF. CDR3 nucleotides: TGTGCCAGCAGCCGTGGTCAAAACATTCAGTACTTC.